This passage covers 12 T cell receptor beta chains from one sample sequenced in a study of T cells in Graves' hyperthyroidism and ophthalmopathy. Amplified TCR beta CDR3 regions came from RNA transcripts. The HTBI primer set drove a first-round RT-PCR of the TCR CDR3. One entry per CDR3 protein, called by TCRdb with MiXCR from the multiplex PCR reads. Here the sample spans hundreds of thousands of distinct CDR3 sequences, roughly 25% being singletons. Sequencing was done on a sample of blood. All receptors derive from a woman aged 25 to 39 with Graves' ophthalmopathy.

This clonotype showed up just a few times. The CDR3 reads CASSFGSTVGDRELFF. CDR3 sequence (DNA): TGCGCCAGCAGCTTCGGAAGTACAGTTGGGGACCGGGAGCTGTTTTTT. The chain links TRBV5-1 to TRBJ2-2, with D tentatively TRBD1 or TRBD2 (5 bases each). The germline V gene encodes CDR1 SGHRS and CDR2 YFSETQ. V shed 2 bases and J shed 9 bases, with 20 bases lying between them. The CDR3 loop spans 16 amino acids.

The J gene is TRBJ1-2, the V gene TRBV6-2 or TRBV6-3; D gene uncertain. The germline V and J ends were trimmed by 0 bases and 3 bases, with 11 bases remaining between them. Germline CDR1 MNHEY, CDR2 SVGEGT. The CDR3 has 15 residues. CDR3 amino acids: CASSYSGILDYGYTF. CDR3 bases: TGTGCCAGCAGTTACTCGGGGATTCTGGACTATGGCTACACCTTC.

The chain uses TRBV12-3 or TRBV12-4 and TRBJ1-1; no firm D call. The germline V and J ends were trimmed by 3 bases and 5 bases, with 13 bases remaining between them. This CDR3 comprises 14 residues. CDR3 in amino acids: CASSFAGRLTEAFF. The CDR3 DNA is TGTGCCAGCAGTTTCGCCGGACGTTTAACTGAAGCTTTCTTT.

This clonotype was detected many times. The rearrangement joins TRBV4-2 to TRBJ2-7; 9 positions agree with TRBD1. Trimming took 0 bases from V and 6 from J; bases not matched to a gene: 3. Germline V gene data show CDR1 as LGHNA and CDR2 as YNFKEQ. The CDR3 loop spans 14 amino acids. Here the CDR3 reads CASSQDGTGREQYF. Written as DNA, the CDR3 is TGTGCCAGCAGCCAAGACGGGACAGGGCGCGAGCAGTACTTC.

The chain is built from TRBV2 and TRBJ1-5; tentative D call: TRBD1 (6 bases). CDR1 and CDR2 from the germline V gene are SNHLY and FYNNEI. The CDR3 contains 15 residues. V lost 4 bases and J lost 2, with 12 bases in between. Here the CDR3 reads CASSAGAAGNQPQHF. The CDR3 DNA reads as TGTGCCAGCAGTGCAGGGGCGGCGGGCAATCAGCCCCAGCATTTT.

This clonotype was seen at least ten times. The chain has TRBV20-1 and TRBJ2-5; TRBD1 agrees at 7 bases. There are 14 residues in the CDR3. The junction had 6 bases not matched to a gene; V was cut back by 0 bases and J by 5 bases. Germline V lookup: CDR1 DFQATT, CDR2 SNEGSKA (reference sequence). The CDR3 region is CSARDWGRGETQYF. For the CDR3, the DNA is TGCAGTGCTAGAGATTGGGGCAGGGGGGAGACCCAGTACTTC.

This clonotype was seen many times. V and J are TRBV28 and TRBJ1-2; no clear D. The CDR3 totals 15 residues. Germline CDR1 reads MDHEN; CDR2 reads SYDVKM. V was clipped by 6 bases and J by 4 bases, with 18 bases between them. In DNA form, the CDR3 reads TGTGCCAGCAGCCCAATGACGGGTGGAGGCTATGGCTACACCTTC. This gives the protein CASSPMTGGGYGYTF.

This clonotype was seen many times. The genes are TRBV28 and TRBJ2-5; 12 nucleotides line up with TRBD1. The CDR3 loop spans 20 amino acids. The ends lost 1 base at V and 5 bases at J; junction bases unmatched: 17. Germline V gives CDR1 MDHEN, CDR2 SYDVKM. CDR3 sequence reads: CASSLFNSGTGGAGWETQYF. In DNA, the CDR3 is TGTGCCAGCAGTTTATTTAATTCGGGGACAGGGGGCGCAGGATGGGAGACCCAGTACTTC.

This clonotype was observed a handful of times. The V and J genes are TRBV7-9 and TRBJ1-6; D remains unclear. Trimming removed 3 bases from V and 14 bases from J, with 11 bases in between. CDR3 length: 12 amino acids. Germline CDR1 and CDR2: SEHNR and FQNEAQ (reference sequence). DNA for the CDR3: TGTGCCAGCAGCTTGGAATCGTCGGCCCTCCACTTT. It translates to CASSLESSALHF.

This clonotype has at least ten counts. This chain joins TRBV6-1 and TRBJ1-1; D is uncertain. Germline V lookup: CDR1 MNHNS, CDR2 SASEGT. V was pared by 4 bases and J by 1 base, with 16 bases between. This CDR3 spans 16 amino acids. CDR3 residues: CASSVLLGSGNTEAFF. DNA of the CDR3: TGTGCCAGCAGTGTGCTTTTGGGGTCGGGGAACACTGAAGCTTTCTTT.

The chain combines TRBV12-3 or TRBV12-4 with TRBJ1-5, with D hard to call. Trimming shortened V by 4 bases and J by 7 bases, and 14 bases separated the two germline ends. This CDR3 comprises 14 residues. The CDR3 coding sequence is TGTGCCAGCAGTTCAAGTCTGCCGAAACAGCCCCAGCATTTT. It yields the protein CASSSSLPKQPQHF.

This clonotype was counted ten times or more. The chain combines TRBV28 with TRBJ2-7; D is uncertain. This CDR3 is built from 13 residues. Germline values: CDR1 MDHEN, CDR2 SYDVKM. Between the trimmed V and J ends, which lost 3 bases and 2 bases, there was a span of 8 bases. The CDR3 DNA follows: TGTGCCAGCAGTTTCGGGCCTCCCTACGAGCAGTACTTC. Translating gives CASSFGPPYEQYF.